Following are 27 T cell receptor beta chains from one sample sequenced in a study of blood T cell repertoires in COVID-19. TCRdb's copy holds only in-frame clones and misses some; the assay was immunoSEQ multiplex PCR. The data hold 300,000 to 400,000 clones, with 80% to 90% observed a single time. The source material was PBMCs or T cells enriched from blood (not recorded which). Source of these receptors: a woman aged 40 to 50 with acute COVID-19.

The chain joins TRBV7-3 to TRBJ2-7; no clear D. This CDR3 has 13 amino acids. Germline-derived CDR1 and CDR2 are SGHTA and FQGTGA. The V end was cut by 0 bases, the J end by 4 bases, with 7 bases between. CDR3 in amino acids: CASSLTLEYEQYF. CDR3 DNA sequence: TGTGCCAGCAGCTTAACGTTAGAGTACGAGCAGTACTTC.

The V and J genes are TRBV7-8 and TRBJ1-6; D not certain. V was shortened by 5 bases and J by 5 bases, with 28 bases between the two germline ends. Germline CDR1 and CDR2: SGHVS and FQNEAQ. This CDR3 has 20 amino acids. The CDR3 coding sequence is TGTGCCAGCAGCCACACCCCTGCTCGGCGGATAGAAATCAATAATTCACCCCTCCACTTT. Amino acid sequence: CASSHTPARRIEINNSPLHF.

The chain links TRBV11-2 to TRBJ2-1, with 7 bases that match TRBD2. After removal of 5 bases from V and 8 bases from J, the junction contained 21 bases not matched to a gene. The CDR3 sequence is 18 residues long. Germline V gene lookup returns CDR1 SGHAT and CDR2 FQNNGV. The CDR3 here is CASSPRYAGAGFTDEQFF. For the CDR3, the DNA is TGTGCCAGCAGCCCCCGATACGCGGGAGCAGGGTTTACGGATGAGCAGTTCTTC.

This clone was found a few times. This chain connects TRBV27 to TRBJ2-1, with TRBD2 as a possible D gene (5 bases). Germline-derived CDR1 and CDR2 are MNHEY and SMNVEV (reference sequence). The CDR3 has 16 amino acids. Trimming took 8 bases from V and 2 from J, leaving 19 bases between them. The CDR3 here is CASLPPGLSTYNEQFF. The CDR3, as DNA: TGTGCCAGCTTACCCCCCGGACTCAGTACCTACAATGAGCAGTTCTTC.

The chain uses TRBV2 and TRBJ1-5; 7 bases match TRBD1. V shed 6 bases, J shed 1 base, and the junction held 6 bases outside the gene matches. CDR1 SNHLY and CDR2 FYNNEI come from the germline V gene. The CDR3 spans 15 residues. The CDR3 reads CASRVGQVSNQPQHF. Written as DNA, the CDR3 is TGTGCCAGCAGGGTTGGACAGGTCAGCAATCAGCCCCAGCATTTT. Full variable domain (rest looked up from reference TRBV2 and TRBJ1-5): EPEVTQTPSHQVTQMGQEVILRCVPISNHLYFYWYRQILGQKVEFLVSFYNNEISEKSEIFDDQFSVERPDGSNFTLKIRSTKLEDSAMYFCASRVGQVSNQPQHFGDGTRLSIL.

A single count supports this clone. The rearrangement links TRBV15 to TRBJ1-6; a possible D gene is TRBD1 (5 bases). Between the trimmed V and J ends, which lost 0 bases and 9 bases, there was a span of 12 bases. This CDR3 has 15 residues. CDR1 and CDR2 from the germline V gene are LNHNV and YYDKDF (reference sequence). The CDR3 DNA is TGTGCCACCAGCAGAGATTCAGGGAATAGTTCACCCCTCCACTTT. It yields the protein CATSRDSGNSSPLHF.

V gene TRBV21-1 combines with J gene TRBJ2-1; the table assigns TRBD1, which was not confirmed against the DNA. TRBV21-1 is a pseudogene locus. The CDR3 spans 18 residues. Written as DNA, the CDR3 is TGTGCCAGCAGCAAAGAGTCGTGTCGGACAGGGTTTGCCAATGAGCAGTTCTTC. Translating gives CASSKESCRTGFANEQFF.

The rearrangement links TRBV18 to TRBJ1-1; D is unclear. The germline V and J ends were trimmed by 6 bases and 4 bases, with 15 bases remaining between them. CDR1 is KGHSH, CDR2 LQKENI, per germline. The CDR3 consists of 14 residues. CDR3 amino acids: CASSHQRESTEAFF. The CDR3 DNA reads as TGTGCCAGCTCGCACCAGCGGGAGAGCACTGAAGCTTTCTTT.

CDR3 DNA: TGTGCCAGCAGCTTAGGGAGGGACAGTTACTACAATGAGCAGTTCTTC. This codes for CASSLGRDSYYNEQFF. This chain joins TRBV7-2 and TRBJ2-1, with D perhaps TRBD1 (7 bases). The CDR3 is 16 amino acids. V dropped 1 base and J dropped 3 bases, with 13 bases sitting between them. Germline CDR1 reads SGHTA; CDR2 reads FQGNSA.

The DNA for the CDR3 is TGTGCCAGCAGCGTAGCTGAGACGGGACTAGCGGGGGCCGTTAATGAGCAGTTCTTC. Amino acids: CASSVAETGLAGAVNEQFF. The chain combines TRBV9 with TRBJ2-1; 14 bases align to TRBD2. With V trimmed by 0 bases and J by 7 bases, 12 bases remained unmatched. CDR1 SGDLS and CDR2 YYNGEE come from the germline V gene. The CDR3 is made up of 19 amino acids.

The chain carries TRBV4-3 and TRBJ2-3; D ambiguous. From germline, CDR1 is LGHNA and CDR2 YSLEER. With 3 bases removed from V and 12 bases from J, the gap between germline ends came to 19 bases. The CDR3 length is 14 residues. The CDR3 nucleotides are TGCGCCAGCAGCCAGAGTTCGGCAACGACGACACAGTATTTT. It is translated as CASSQSSATTTQYF.

At least ten counts were recorded for this clone. V usage is TRBV5-1 and J usage is TRBJ2-2; 9 bases are shared with TRBD2. The CDR3 loop spans 17 amino acids. V trimming: 3 bases; J trimming: 2 bases; junction bases outside the gene matches: 8. Per germline, CDR1 SGHRS and CDR2 YFSETQ. The CDR3 region has the DNA TGCGCCAGCAGCTCTACTAGCGGGTTGATAAACACCGGGGAGCTGTTTTTT. Residues: CASSSTSGLINTGELFF.

The genes are TRBV7-9 and TRBJ2-7; TRBD1 agrees at 7 bases. The CDR3 runs 15 residues. V was pared by 0 bases and J by 5 bases, with 7 bases of the junction left unmatched. Germline lookup yields CDR1 SEHNR and CDR2 FQNEAQ (reference sequence). The CDR3 sequence is CASSLALEGADEQYF. CDR3 nucleotide sequence: TGTGCCAGCAGCTTAGCGCTTGAGGGGGCGGACGAGCAGTACTTC. Full variable domain (missing parts from reference TRBV7-9 and TRBJ2-7): DTGVSQNPRHKITKRGQNVTFRCDPISEHNRLYWYRQTLGQGPEFLTYFQNEAQLEKSRLLSDRFSAERPKGSFSTLEIQRTEQGDSAMYLCASSLALEGADEQYFGPGTRLTVT.

V gene TRBV7-9 combines with J gene TRBJ2-1; 9 bases map to TRBD2. V lost 2 bases and J lost 6; bases outside the gene matches: 14. Germline CDR1 reads SEHNR; CDR2 reads FQNEAQ (reference sequence). This CDR3 comprises 18 residues. CDR3 amino acids: CASSLSHGTSFYGNEQFF. In nucleotides, the CDR3 is TGTGCCAGCAGCTTATCCCACGGGACTAGCTTTTATGGCAATGAGCAGTTCTTC. Complete variable domain (other parts from reference TRBV7-9 and TRBJ2-1): DTGVSQNPRHKITKRGQNVTFRCDPISEHNRLYWYRQTLGQGPEFLTYFQNEAQLEKSRLLSDRFSAERPKGSFSTLEIQRTEQGDSAMYLCASSLSHGTSFYGNEQFFGPGTRLTVL.

The chain recombines TRBV4-3 with TRBJ1-1; D remains unclear. The CDR3 covers 15 residues. Germline CDR1 and CDR2: LGHNA and YSLEER. V lost 0 bases, J lost 1 base, and 9 bases lay in between. The CDR3 here is CASSQDGRGNTEAFF. Written as DNA, the CDR3 is TGCGCCAGCAGCCAAGATGGCCGGGGGAACACTGAAGCTTTCTTT.

The V gene is TRBV11-2, the J gene TRBJ1-2; D remains ambiguous. Germline-derived CDR1 and CDR2 are SGHAT and FQNNGV. This CDR3 region has 13 residues. The V end lost 5 bases, the J end lost 5 bases, and 12 bases lay between the germline ends. The CDR3 here is CASSPQTSYGYTF. The CDR3 DNA reads as TGTGCCAGCAGCCCCCAGACTTCTTATGGCTACACCTTC. The variable domain in full, completed from reference TRBV11-2 and TRBJ1-2, reads EAGVAQSPRYKIIEKRQSVAFWCNPISGHATLYWYQQILGQGPKLLIQFQNNGVVDDSQLPKDRFSAERLKGVDSTLKIQPAKLEDSAVYLCASSPQTSYGYTFGSGTRLTVV.

This clone was detected only once. This chain connects TRBV18 to TRBJ1-3; 8 bases line up with TRBD1. Unmatched junction bases numbered 3, after V lost 2 bases and J lost 6 bases. The CDR3 totals 14 residues. Germline V gives CDR1 KGHSH, CDR2 LQKENI. The CDR3 DNA follows: TGTGCCAGCTCACCAGACAGGGGCTTAAACACCATATATTTT. This sequence encodes CASSPDRGLNTIYF.

The rearrangement links TRBV4-3 to TRBJ2-6; no clear D. Deletions cut 0 bases from V and 4 bases from J, with 22 bases between. The germline gives CDR1 LGHNA, CDR2 YSLEER. The CDR3 contains 20 residues. This CDR3 is CASSQDTPGLYRLGANVLTF. CDR3 coding DNA: TGCGCCAGCAGCCAAGATACCCCAGGCCTCTATCGCCTCGGGGCCAACGTCCTGACTTTC.

The chain is built from TRBV15 and TRBJ1-2; D gene unclear. This CDR3 comprises 15 residues. V gave up 1 base and J gave up 4 bases, with 13 bases separating them. Germline CDR1 and CDR2: LNHNV and YYDKDF (reference sequence). CDR3 sequence: CATSRVGREGYGYTF. CDR3 sequence (DNA): TGTGCCACCAGCAGAGTGGGCCGTGAGGGCTATGGCTACACCTTC.

The CDR3 loop is CASSLSQGSLNGYTF. As DNA, the CDR3 is TGCGCCAGCAGCTTGAGTCAGGGTTCCTTGAATGGCTACACCTTC. The chain carries TRBV5-1 and TRBJ1-2; D perhaps matches TRBD1 (5 bases). Germline CDR1 SGHRS, CDR2 YFSETQ. V was trimmed by 1 base and J by 6 bases, leaving 16 bases between them. There are 15 residues in the CDR3. The full variable domain, completed using reference TRBV5-1 and TRBJ1-2, is KAGVTQTPRYLIKTRGQQVTLSCSPISGHRSVSWYQQTPGQGLQFLFEYFSETQRNKGNFPGRFSGRQFSNSRSEMNVSTLELGDSALYLCASSLSQGSLNGYTFGSGTRLTVV.

The chain links TRBV18 to TRBJ1-5; 8 bases map to TRBD1. V trimming: 3 bases; J trimming: 9 bases; junction bases outside the gene matches: 10. This CDR3 spans 15 amino acids. CDR1 is KGHSH, CDR2 LQKENI, per germline. This CDR3 is CASSPGQGIIRPQHF. CDR3 DNA: TGTGCCAGCTCACCCGGACAGGGAATAATCAGGCCCCAGCATTTT.

Only a few counts were recorded for this clone. V and J are TRBV28 and TRBJ1-5, with 7 bases aligning to TRBD1. CDR1 is MDHEN and CDR2 is SYDVKM in the germline V gene. This CDR3 spans 17 amino acids. Trimming cost V 2 bases and J 1 base; bases outside gene matches: 8. The CDR3 region has the DNA TGTGCCAGCAGTTTAACGGCAGGGGGTGTGAGCAATCAGCCCCAGCATTTT. Its protein product is CASSLTAGGVSNQPQHF.

This clone came up a few times. J is TRBJ1-5 and V is TRBV19, with a weak D call TRBD1 (5 bases). V dropped 5 bases and J dropped 2 bases, with 16 bases sitting between them. CDR3 length: 16 amino acids. Germline V gene lookup returns CDR1 LNHDA and CDR2 SQIVND (reference sequence). The CDR3, as DNA: TGTGCCAGTAGTGTATCAGGGAGGTTAGGCAATCAGCCCCAGCATTTT. Its protein product is CASSVSGRLGNQPQHF.

The J gene is TRBJ1-5, the V gene TRBV28, with TRBD1 matching 8 bases. The CDR3 extends over 15 amino acids. V shed 4 bases, J shed 1 base, and the junction held 3 bases outside the gene matches. Germline V gene data show CDR1 as MDHEN and CDR2 as SYDVKM. CDR3 region: CASSSDRGSNQPQHF. CDR3 nucleotide sequence: TGTGCCAGCAGTTCTGACAGGGGAAGCAATCAGCCCCAGCATTTT.

The chain joins TRBV9 to TRBJ2-7; 9 bases are shared with TRBD1. CDR3 length: 15 residues. Germline lookup yields CDR1 SGDLS and CDR2 YYNGEE. Trimming at V came to 1 base and at J to 5 bases, leaving 7 bases not matched to a gene. Here the CDR3 DNA reads TGTGCCAGCAGCGTAACGGGACAGGGCGTAGACGAGCAGTACTTC. Its translation: CASSVTGQGVDEQYF.

J is TRBJ1-1 and V is TRBV28, with 8 bases that match TRBD1. This CDR3 spans 18 amino acids. Looked up from germline, CDR1 is MDHEN and CDR2 is SYDVKM. The J segment lost 2 bases and the V segment lost 0 bases, leaving 11 bases of the junction unmatched. The CDR3 region is CASSLWNSPTGVNTEAFF. The CDR3 region has the DNA TGTGCCAGCAGTTTATGGAACTCCCCGACAGGGGTAAACACTGAAGCTTTCTTT.

This clone appeared a single time. J is TRBJ2-1 and V is TRBV5-8; 9 bases map to TRBD1. Germline loops: CDR1 SGHTS, CDR2 YDEGEE. V lost 4 bases to trimming and J lost 3 bases; unmatched junction nucleotides: 5. The CDR3 loop spans 15 amino acids. CDR3 region: CASSPPGQGYNEQFF. The CDR3 DNA follows: TGTGCCAGCAGCCCACCGGGACAGGGCTACAATGAGCAGTTCTTC.